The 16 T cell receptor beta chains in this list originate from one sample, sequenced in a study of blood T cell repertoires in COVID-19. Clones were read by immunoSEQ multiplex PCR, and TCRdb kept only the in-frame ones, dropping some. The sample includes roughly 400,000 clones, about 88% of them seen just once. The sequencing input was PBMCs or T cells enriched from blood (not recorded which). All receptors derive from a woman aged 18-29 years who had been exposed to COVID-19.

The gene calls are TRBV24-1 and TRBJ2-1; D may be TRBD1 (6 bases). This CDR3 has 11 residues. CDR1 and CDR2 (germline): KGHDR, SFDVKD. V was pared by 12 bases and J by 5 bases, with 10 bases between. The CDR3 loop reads CASGQNNEQFF. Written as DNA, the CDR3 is TGTGCCTCAGGACAGAACAATGAGCAGTTCTTC.

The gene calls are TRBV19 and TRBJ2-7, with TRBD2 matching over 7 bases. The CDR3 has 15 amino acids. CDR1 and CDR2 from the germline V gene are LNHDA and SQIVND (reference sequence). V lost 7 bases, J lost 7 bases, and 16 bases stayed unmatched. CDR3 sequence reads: CASKEAGRRTVEQYF. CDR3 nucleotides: TGTGCCAGTAAGGAAGCGGGACGCCGAACTGTGGAGCAGTACTTC.

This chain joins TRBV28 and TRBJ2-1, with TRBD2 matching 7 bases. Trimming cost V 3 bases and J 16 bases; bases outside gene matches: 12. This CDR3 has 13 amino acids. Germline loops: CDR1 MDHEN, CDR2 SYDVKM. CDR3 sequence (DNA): TGTGCCAGCAGTTTTGGGTTAGTTGGCGGGGGTTTCTTC. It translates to CASSFGLVGGGFF.

CDR3 sequence reads: CASSQDPGTGIRDTQYF. The CDR3 DNA sequence: TGTGCCAGCAGCCAGGATCCCGGGACAGGGATTAGGGATACGCAGTATTTT. The J gene is TRBJ2-3, the V gene TRBV3-1 (or the pseudogene TRBV3-2); the match to TRBD1 covers 9 bases. With V trimmed by 3 bases and J by 6 bases, 13 bases remained unmatched. CDR3 length equals 17 residues. The germline CDR1 and CDR2 sequences are LGHDT and YNNKEL (reference sequence).

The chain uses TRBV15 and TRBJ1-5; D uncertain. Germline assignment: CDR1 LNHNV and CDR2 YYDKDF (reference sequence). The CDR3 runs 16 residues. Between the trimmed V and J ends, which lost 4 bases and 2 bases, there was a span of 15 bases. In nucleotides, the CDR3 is TGTGCCACCAGCAAGGCTCCCGCCACAGGCAATCAGCCCCAGCATTTT. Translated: CATSKAPATGNQPQHF. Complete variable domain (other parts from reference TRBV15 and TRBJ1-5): DAMVIQNPRYQVTQFGKPVTLSCSQTLNHNVMYWYQQKSSQAPKLLFHYYDKDFNNEADTPDNFQSRRPNTSFCFLDIRSPGLGDTAMYLCATSKAPATGNQPQHFGDGTRLSIL.

CDR3 DNA sequence: TGTGCCATCAGTGAGGTTTTTCAGGGGACCCAAGAGACCCAGTACTTC. Residues: CAISEVFQGTQETQYF. V gene TRBV10-3 combines with J gene TRBJ2-5, with D maybe TRBD1 (6 bases). The CDR3 consists of 16 residues. With 2 bases removed from V and 1 base from J, the gap between germline ends came to 14 bases. Per the germline V gene, CDR1 is ENHRY and CDR2 is SYGVKD.

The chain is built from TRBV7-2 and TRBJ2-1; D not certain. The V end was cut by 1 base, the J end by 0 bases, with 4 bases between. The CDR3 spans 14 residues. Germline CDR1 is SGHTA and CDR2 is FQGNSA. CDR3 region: CASSLVSSYNEQFF. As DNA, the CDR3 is TGTGCCAGCAGCTTAGTTAGCTCCTACAATGAGCAGTTCTTC. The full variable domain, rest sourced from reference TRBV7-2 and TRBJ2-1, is GAGVSQSPSNKVTEKGKDVELRCDPISGHTALYWYRQSLGQGLEFLIYFQGNSAPDKSGLPSDRFSAERTGGSVSTLTIQRTQQEDSAVYLCASSLVSSYNEQFFGPGTRLTVL.

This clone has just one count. The chain's CDR3 is CASREGTGLNYGYTF. The CDR3 nucleotides read TGTGCCAGCAGGGAAGGGACAGGGCTTAACTATGGCTACACCTTC. This sequence joins TRBV27 and TRBJ1-2; 9 positions agree with TRBD1. CDR3 length equals 15 residues. The junction had 6 bases not matched to a gene; V was cut back by 6 bases and J by 1 base. Germline loops: CDR1 MNHEY, CDR2 SMNVEV (reference sequence).

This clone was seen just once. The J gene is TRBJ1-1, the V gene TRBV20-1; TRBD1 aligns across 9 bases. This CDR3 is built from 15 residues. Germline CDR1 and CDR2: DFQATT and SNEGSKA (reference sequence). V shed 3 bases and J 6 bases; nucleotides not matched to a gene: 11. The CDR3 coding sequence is TGCAGTGCTAGTAAGGGACAGGGAGATTTCCCTGAAGCTTTCTTT. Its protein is CSASKGQGDFPEAFF.

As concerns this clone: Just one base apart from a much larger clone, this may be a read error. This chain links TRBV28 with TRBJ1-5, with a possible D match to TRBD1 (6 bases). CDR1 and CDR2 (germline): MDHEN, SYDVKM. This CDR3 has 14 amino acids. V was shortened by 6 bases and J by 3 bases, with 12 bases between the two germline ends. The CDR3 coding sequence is TGTGCCAGCAGCCCTGGACAGTTCAATCAGCCCCAGCATTTT. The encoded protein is CASSPGQFNQPQHF.

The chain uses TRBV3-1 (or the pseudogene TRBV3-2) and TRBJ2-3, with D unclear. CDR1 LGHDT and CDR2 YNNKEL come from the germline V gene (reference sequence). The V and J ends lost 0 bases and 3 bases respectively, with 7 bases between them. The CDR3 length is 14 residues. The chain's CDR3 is CASSQDAATDTQYF. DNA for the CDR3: TGTGCCAGCAGCCAAGATGCTGCGACAGATACGCAGTATTTT.

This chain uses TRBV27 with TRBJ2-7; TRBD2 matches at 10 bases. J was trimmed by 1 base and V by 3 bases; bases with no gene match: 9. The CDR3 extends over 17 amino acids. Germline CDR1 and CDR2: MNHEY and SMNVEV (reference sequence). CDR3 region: CASSFRPGLARSYEQYF. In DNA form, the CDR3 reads TGTGCCAGCAGTTTCAGGCCGGGACTAGCGCGATCCTACGAGCAGTACTTC.

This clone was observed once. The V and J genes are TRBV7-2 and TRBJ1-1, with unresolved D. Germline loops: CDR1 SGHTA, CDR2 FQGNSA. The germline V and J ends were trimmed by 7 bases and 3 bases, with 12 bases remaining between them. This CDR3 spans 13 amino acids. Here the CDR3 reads CASTLLIHTEAFF. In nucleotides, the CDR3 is TGTGCCAGCACCCTACTAATCCACACTGAAGCTTTCTTT.

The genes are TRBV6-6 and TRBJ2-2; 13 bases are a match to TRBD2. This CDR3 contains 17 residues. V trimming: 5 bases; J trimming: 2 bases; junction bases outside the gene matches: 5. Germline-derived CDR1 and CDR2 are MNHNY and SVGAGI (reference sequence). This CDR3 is CASSPTSGGSNTGELFF. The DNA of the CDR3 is TGTGCCAGCAGTCCGACTAGCGGGGGGAGTAACACCGGGGAGCTGTTTTTT.

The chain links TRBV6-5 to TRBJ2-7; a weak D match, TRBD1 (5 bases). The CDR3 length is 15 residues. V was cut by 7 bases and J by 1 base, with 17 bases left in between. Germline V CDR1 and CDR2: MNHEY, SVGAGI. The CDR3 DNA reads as TGTGCCAGCACCCTTGGGGTCGACAGTTCCTACGAGCAGTACTTC. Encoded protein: CASTLGVDSSYEQYF.

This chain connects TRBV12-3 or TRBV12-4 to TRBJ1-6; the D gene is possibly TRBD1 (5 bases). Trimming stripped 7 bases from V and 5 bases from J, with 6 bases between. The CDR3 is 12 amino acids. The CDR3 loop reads CASNRNNSPLHF. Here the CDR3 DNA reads TGTGCCAGCAACAGGAATAATTCACCCCTCCACTTT.